Following are 28 T cell receptor beta chains from one sample sequenced in a study of tumor-infiltrating lymphocytes in primary liver carcinoma. The 20-30 mg bulk tissue piece was not sorted before simultaneous RNA and DNA extraction. TCR beta cDNA was prepared out of around 460 ng total RNA by means of a constant-region primer. Three nested multiplex PCR rounds, a slightly modified ARM-PCR method, built the TCR beta libraries. The first two PCR rounds used TRBV1-TRBV30 forward primers with a C-beta reverse primer, roughly 10 cycles each. TCRdb redid the calling of the multiplex PCR reads with MiXCR, one entry per CDR3 protein. The sample holds approximately 110,000 distinct CDR3 sequences, roughly three fifths seen once. Material for sequencing was liver tumor tissue from sampling region 1. Subset denoted: tumor region T1, superior pole. The receptors derive from a woman in her fifties or sixties with primary liver carcinoma and hepatitis B virus infection.

Turning to this clonotype: This may be a read error, as it is one base from a much larger clone. The V call is TRBV12-3 or TRBV12-4, the J call TRBJ2-1; D is unclear. Trimming stripped 4 bases from V and 9 bases from J, with 13 bases between. There are 13 residues in the CDR3. The CDR3 sequence: CASSSVQTGEQFF. CDR3 sequence (DNA): TGTGCCAGCAGTTCCGTTCAGACTGGTGAGCAGTTCTTC.

This clonotype was seen only once. The chain has TRBV11-2 and TRBJ2-7, with 8 bases that match TRBD2. This CDR3 contains 15 residues. Trimming removed 1 base from V and 13 bases from J; junction bases left unmatched: 15. Germline V gene sequence: CDR1 SGHAT, CDR2 FQNNGV. CDR3 amino acids: CASSLGGGRIHEYYF. The CDR3 nucleotides are TGTGCCAGCAGCTTAGGGGGCGGGAGGATCCACGAGTATTACTTC. The full variable domain, rest sourced from reference TRBV11-2 and TRBJ2-7, is EAGVAQSPRYKIIEKRQSVAFWCNPISGHATLYWYQQILGQGPKLLIQFQNNGVVDDSQLPKDRFSAERLKGVDSTLKIQPAKLEDSAVYLCASSLGGGRIHEYYFGPGTRLTVT.

Regarding this clonotype: One end of the junction is discordant with germline, which a read error may explain. V is TRBV12-3 or TRBV12-4 and J is TRBJ1-1; weak D call: TRBD1 (5 bases). The CDR3 spans 14 residues. This CDR3 is CASSFGGPDTEALF. In DNA form, the CDR3 reads TGTGCCAGCAGTTTTGGGGGTCCGGACACTGAAGCTCTCTTT.

Regarding this clonotype: Here the CDR3 omits its conserved ending phenylalanine or tryptophan, so a read error is the likely source. This rearrangement joins TRBV29-1 to TRBJ2-1; D is unresolved. V lost 6 bases, J lost 2 bases, and 14 bases lay in between. Per the germline V gene, CDR1 is SQVTM and CDR2 is ANQGSEA. This CDR3 is built from 14 residues. For the CDR3, the DNA is TGCAGCGTCCACCCACGAGGCACCTACAATGAGCAGTTCCTC. This gives the protein CSVHPRGTYNEQFL.

A word on this clonotype: This sequence may be a read error, since a much larger clone differs from it by one base. The chain joins TRBV6-5 to TRBJ2-7; D gene uncertain. Per germline, CDR1 MNHEY and CDR2 SVGAGI. The CDR3 totals 14 residues. The V end lost 2 bases, the J end lost 2 bases, and 10 bases lay between the germline ends. The CDR3 DNA follows: TGTGCCAGCAGTTACGGAACAGAAGCCTACGAGCAGTACTTC. Translating gives CASSYGTEAYEQYF.

As to this clonotype: A read error may account for a junction end that differs from germline. The rearrangement joins TRBV11-2 to TRBJ2-3, with a tentative D call TRBD2 (5 bases). CDR1 and CDR2 from the germline V gene are SGHAT and FQNNGV. There are 14 residues in the CDR3. CDR3 region: CDSSLDREINTQYF. The CDR3 DNA follows: TGTGACAGCAGCTTAGATAGGGAGATCAATACGCAGTATTTT. Using reference TRBV11-2 and TRBJ2-3 for the parts outside the CDR3, the full variable domain is EAGVAQSPRYKIIEKRQSVAFWCNPISGHATLYWYQQILGQGPKLLIQFQNNGVVDDSQLPKDRFSAERLKGVDSTLKIQPAKLEDSAVYLCDSSLDREINTQYFGPGTRLTVL.

This clonotype appeared many times. The chain couples TRBV7-8 to TRBJ2-1; 11 bases fit TRBD2. This CDR3 has 17 amino acids. J lost 4 bases, V lost 3 bases, and 8 bases had no gene match. Germline loops: CDR1 SGHVS, CDR2 FQNEAQ. The CDR3 DNA reads as TGTGCCAGCAGCTTCGGTTCCGGGACTAGCGGTTACAATGAGCAGTTCTTC. Amino acid sequence: CASSFGSGTSGYNEQFF.

This clonotype has a single count. The chain couples TRBV6-5 to TRBJ2-7; D possibly corresponds to TRBD1 (5 bases). V was pared by 6 bases and J by 3 bases, with 15 bases between. The CDR3 is 14 amino acids. From germline, CDR1 is MNHEY and CDR2 SVGAGI. The CDR3 protein is CASSAAAGYYEQYF. The DNA for the CDR3 is TGTGCCAGCAGCGCGGCGGCAGGGTACTACGAGCAGTACTTC.

Points on this clonotype: At one boundary the junction diverges from the germline segment, which might be a read error. The chain has TRBV11-3 and TRBJ2-1; tentative D call: TRBD2 (6 bases). Germline V gene sequence: CDR1 SGHNT, CDR2 YENEEA. The CDR3 loop spans 16 amino acids. CDR3 region: CTSSLGGRLGRNEQFF. In DNA form, the CDR3 reads TGCACCAGCAGCTTAGGTGGCAGACTAGGGCGAAATGAGCAGTTTTTC.

A note on this clonotype: Germline and junction disagree at one end, which may indicate a read error. The DNA of the CDR3 is TGTGCCAGCAGCAACGGACTAGCGGGAGGGTCAGTGAAAGAGACCCAATACTTC. Its translation: CASSNGLAGGSVKETQYF. The chain combines TRBV11-1 with TRBJ2-5; TRBD2 agrees at 15 bases. This CDR3 is built from 18 residues. Germline V lookup: CDR1 SGHAT, CDR2 FQDESV (reference sequence).

This clonotype was seen more than once but under ten times. Just one base apart from a much larger clone, this may be a read error. V usage is TRBV6-2 or TRBV6-3 and J usage is TRBJ1-5; D is unresolved. V lost 8 bases, J lost 4 bases, and 12 bases lay in between. From germline, CDR1 is MNHEY and CDR2 SVGEGT. The CDR3 sequence is 13 residues long. DNA of the CDR3: TGTGCCAGCGGTCCCTCGGGAAATCAGCCCCAGCATTTT. Translated: CASGPSGNQPQHF.

A word on this clonotype: No conserved phenylalanine or tryptophan ends this CDR3, so it is likely a read error. The DNA is left out, because the CDR3 cannot be placed on it with certainty; the CDR3 is given as TCRdb lists it. The chain carries TRBV29-1 and TRBJ2-5. The V gene's germline CDR1 is SQVTM and CDR2 ANQGSEA. Counting both end residues, the CDR3 totals 12 amino acids. CDR3 protein: CSVELPKETQYL.

A few counts support this clonotype. For the CDR3, the DNA is TGTGCCAGCAGTGCCGGGACTAGCGCCTACGAGCAGTACTTC. It translates to CASSAGTSAYEQYF. The J gene is TRBJ2-7, the V gene TRBV6-1, with 10 bases matching TRBD2. V was pared by 4 bases and J by 2 bases, with 2 bases of the junction left unmatched. This CDR3 comprises 14 residues. Germline-derived CDR1 and CDR2 are MNHNS and SASEGT.

This clonotype was observed many times. The chain uses TRBV29-1 and TRBJ2-3; possibly TRBD1 for D (6 bases). The germline V and J ends were trimmed by 1 base and 4 bases, with 12 bases remaining between them. This CDR3 is built from 14 residues. CDR1 is SQVTM and CDR2 is ANQGSEA in the germline V gene. CDR3 DNA: TGCAGCGTTGAAGGTGGCAGGGGAGCAGATACGCAGTATTTT. This gives the protein CSVEGGRGADTQYF.

On this clonotype itself: Relative to the germline gene, one junction end is altered; a read error may explain this. V usage is TRBV11-3 and J usage is TRBJ2-1; TRBD1 or TRBD2 may be the D gene (6 bases each). The CDR3 has 13 residues. Germline V gene data show CDR1 as SGHNT and CDR2 as YENEEA. The CDR3 sequence is CASSRGGYNEQFF. For the CDR3, the DNA is TGTGCTAGCAGCAGAGGGGGGTACAATGAGCAGTTCTTC.

A note on this clonotype: Possible read error: a much larger clone is one base away. The conserved phenylalanine or tryptophan normally closing the CDR3 is absent here, so this likely arose from a read error. In DNA form, the CDR3 reads TGTGCCAGCAGCCCGGAGGGCGGCAGGGCAAATTCCTACAATGAGCAGTTCATC. Protein sequence: CASSPEGGRANSYNEQFI. This sequence joins TRBV5-5 and TRBJ2-1, with D maybe TRBD2 (6 bases). The ends were cut back, 4 bases at V and 1 base at J, with 21 bases in the middle. Per the germline V gene, CDR1 is SGHKS and CDR2 is YYEKEE (reference sequence). The CDR3 is made up of 18 amino acids.

This clonotype was counted only a few times. This chain links TRBV19 with TRBJ1-5; no clear D gene. Germline V gives CDR1 LNHDA, CDR2 SQIVND (reference sequence). Trimming stripped 0 bases from V and 7 bases from J, with 10 bases between. The CDR3 is made up of 14 amino acids. CDR3: CASSIEGPGQPQHF. The CDR3 DNA is TGTGCCAGTAGTATAGAAGGGCCGGGACAGCCCCAGCATTTT.

The table lists this clonotype with many counts. This sequence joins TRBV6-5 and TRBJ2-7; TRBD2 is a possible D gene (6 bases). Germline loops: CDR1 MNHEY, CDR2 SVGAGI. V was cut by 6 bases and J by 1 base, with 13 bases left in between. The CDR3 runs 14 residues. The CDR3 DNA is TGTGCCAGCAGGAGACTAGAAGGGTCCTACGAGCAGTACTTC. Residues: CASRRLEGSYEQYF.

This clonotype was recorded at least ten times. J is TRBJ1-1 and V is TRBV12-3 or TRBV12-4, with D tentatively TRBD1 (6 bases). Trimming shortened V by 2 bases and J by 0 bases, and 7 bases separated the two germline ends. This CDR3 has 14 amino acids. CDR3 sequence reads: CASSLRGMNTEAFF. The CDR3 DNA reads as TGTGCCAGCAGTTTAAGGGGGATGAACACTGAAGCTTTCTTT.

This clonotype was detected many times. Here the CDR3 reads CASSEVVGDYGYTF. DNA for the CDR3: TGTGCCAGCAGTGAAGTAGTAGGGGACTATGGCTACACCTTC. The rearrangement joins TRBV6-1 to TRBJ1-2, with D tentatively TRBD1 (5 bases). CDR1 MNHNS and CDR2 SASEGT come from the germline V gene. The CDR3 contains 14 residues. V gave up 1 base and J gave up 3 bases, with 9 bases separating them.

As regards this clonotype: Mismatch with germline at one junction end may stem from a read error. This chain connects TRBV7-8 to TRBJ2-3; a weak D match, TRBD2 (6 bases). The germline V gene encodes CDR1 SGHVS and CDR2 FQNEAQ. There are 17 residues in the CDR3. The CDR3 loop is CVSSLALGLLETDTQYF. For the CDR3, the DNA is TGTGTCAGCAGCTTAGCGCTGGGACTTTTGGAAACAGATACGCAGTATTTT.

Sample share makes this clonotype medium-sized. The CDR3 DNA follows: TGCAGCGTTGACCCGCGGACAGGACTCGTCTCCTATGGCTACACCTTC. Protein: CSVDPRTGLVSYGYTF. The chain employs TRBV29-1 and TRBJ1-2, with 7 bases aligning to TRBD1. Germline CDR1 is SQVTM and CDR2 is ANQGSEA. The CDR3 sequence is 16 residues long. J lost 4 bases, V lost 3 bases, and 14 bases had no gene match.

This clonotype was counted many times. This chain links TRBV6-1 with TRBJ2-1; D uncertain. The CDR3 loop spans 15 amino acids. Between the trimmed V and J ends, which lost 8 bases and 0 bases, there was a span of 14 bases. Per the germline V gene, CDR1 is MNHNS and CDR2 is SASEGT. This CDR3 reads CASESGFPSYNEQFF. As DNA, the CDR3 is TGTGCCAGCGAATCTGGGTTTCCCTCCTACAATGAGCAGTTCTTC.

This clonotype was recorded at least ten times. J is TRBJ2-5 and V is TRBV28; D gene ambiguous. CDR1 is MDHEN, CDR2 SYDVKM, per germline. V was pared by 3 bases and J by 1 base, with 15 bases between. The CDR3 contains 16 residues. The DNA for the CDR3 is TGTGCCAGCAGTTTTCCTGGACGGTCAATCCAAGAGACCCAGTACTTC. As protein: CASSFPGRSIQETQYF. Full variable domain (outside the CDR3, taken from reference TRBV28 and TRBJ2-5): DVKVTQSSRYLVKRTGEKVFLECVQDMDHENMFWYRQDPGLGLRLIYFSYDVKMKEKGDIPEGYSVSREKKERFSLILESASTNQTSMYLCASSFPGRSIQETQYFGPGTRLLVL.

This clonotype was observed a single time. At one end the junction does not follow the germline gene, possibly because of a read error. The chain combines TRBV5-5 with TRBJ2-6; 9 bases align to TRBD1. Germline CDR1 and CDR2: SGHKS and YYEKEE (reference sequence). The CDR3 is 18 residues long. CDR3 DNA: TGTGCCAGCAGCTTCCACCGGGACAGGGTGTCTGGGGCCAACATCCTGACTTTC. Translating it yields CASSFHRDRVSGANILTF. Looking up the rest from reference TRBV5-5 and TRBJ2-6 gives the full variable domain: DAGVTQSPTHLIKTRGQQVTLRCSPISGHKSVSWYQQVLGQGPQFIFQYYEKEERGRGNFPDRFSARQFPNYSSELNVNALLLGDSALYLCASSFHRDRVSGANILTFGAGSRLTVL.

On this clonotype: Just one base apart from a much larger clone, this may be a read error. V usage is TRBV29-1 and J usage is TRBJ2-2; 10 bases map to TRBD1. The CDR3 length is 16 residues. V gave up 6 bases and J gave up 4 bases; unmatched junction bases: 11. Germline-derived CDR1 and CDR2 are SQVTM and ANQGSEA. The CDR3 reads CSVDGTGALGTGELFF. Here the CDR3 DNA reads TGCAGCGTAGACGGGACAGGGGCTTTGGGCACCGGGGAGCTGTTTTTT.

This clonotype appeared a few times. This chain joins TRBV5-1 and TRBJ1-1; D is ambiguous. The V and J ends lost 4 bases and 3 bases respectively, with 7 bases between them. Germline V gene data show CDR1 as SGHRS and CDR2 as YFSETQ. The CDR3 is 12 amino acids. This CDR3 reads CASSRRDTEAFF. The CDR3 region has the DNA TGCGCCAGCAGCCGACGGGACACTGAAGCTTTCTTT.

A remark on this clonotype: With a much larger clone just one base away, this may be a read error. The rearrangement joins TRBV7-9 to TRBJ1-1; D gene uncertain. The CDR3 loop spans 11 amino acids. The germline gives CDR1 SEHNR, CDR2 FQNEAQ (reference sequence). The CDR3 DNA sequence: TGTGCCAGCAGCCCTTATGTAGGAGCTTACTTT. Encoded protein: CASSPYVGAYF.